This TCR beta chain was sequenced during a study of T cell responses to AZD1222 COVID-19 vaccine. The length of the CDR3 is 16 residues. CDR1 and CDR2 (germline): SGHNT, YENEEA. Trimming cost V 5 bases and J 0 bases, with 15 bases left between them. Here immunoSEQ multiplex PCR was the method, and the copy in TCRdb shows in-frame clones only, minus some. The top ten hold 4% to 5.5% of the sample, which has about 160,000 clones, around 93% seen once. This receptor was identified in an adult in good health. V and J are TRBV11-3 and TRBJ2-3; D gene uncertain. The source material was peripheral blood, sampled on day 0 of AZD1222 vaccination. This CDR3 is CASSPYGAPSTDTQYF. The DNA for the CDR3 is TGTGCCAGCAGCCCGTACGGAGCACCTAGCACAGATACGCAGTATTTT.